A single sample gave rise to the 30 T cell receptor beta chains below, sequenced in a study of CD8+CD57+ T cells in acquired aplastic anemia. Both TCR beta VDJ combination and CDR3 sequence profiling were carried out. Genomic DNA was the template for this profiling. One entry per CDR3 protein, called by TCRdb with MiXCR from the reads. There are some 160,000 distinct CDR3 sequences in the sample; roughly 48% occur only once, and approximately 3% lies in the top ten. Patients sequenced had flow cytometry evidence of CD8+CD57+ cell expansion. The sequenced sample was sorted CD4+, CD8+, or CD8+CD57+ T cells (not recorded which) from PBMCs. The receptors were gathered from a human donor with aplastic anemia.

The J gene is TRBJ2-2, the V gene TRBV10-3; 12 bases match TRBD2. The CDR3 has 17 residues. From germline, CDR1 is ENHRY and CDR2 SYGVKD. V was clipped by 4 bases and J by 4 bases; unmatched bases: 7. The DNA of the CDR3 is TGTGCCATCAGTGGAAGCCCGGGACTAGCGGGCACCGGGGAGCTGTTTTTT. This codes for CAISGSPGLAGTGELFF.

This clonotype was detected once. The rearrangement links TRBV24-1 to TRBJ1-4, with 9 bases identical to TRBD1. The CDR3 spans 16 residues. Looked up from germline, CDR1 is KGHDR and CDR2 is SFDVKD. With V trimmed by 4 bases and J by 4 bases, 6 bases remained unmatched. As DNA, the CDR3 is TGTGCCACCAGTGACCAGGACAGGGGCCTTAATGAAAAACTGTTTTTT. Protein sequence: CATSDQDRGLNEKLFF.

V and J are TRBV5-6 and TRBJ1-1; D remains ambiguous. The CDR3 sequence is 14 residues long. V was clipped by 0 bases and J by 2 bases, with 8 bases between them. Germline CDR1 reads SGHDT; CDR2 reads YYEEEE. CDR3 bases: TGTGCCAGCAGCTTGGAACAGTTTAACACTGAAGCTTTCTTT. The encoded protein is CASSLEQFNTEAFF.

V gene TRBV24-1 combines with J gene TRBJ2-4, with 7 bases that match TRBD1. Per the germline V gene, CDR1 is KGHDR and CDR2 is SFDVKD. The CDR3 runs to 13 residues. V shed 4 bases and J 7 bases; nucleotides not matched to a gene: 3. The CDR3 region has the DNA TGTGCCACCAGTGACCCACAGGGGAACATTCAGTACTTC. It codes for CATSDPQGNIQYF.

This clonotype was observed many times. The rearrangement links TRBV6-2 or TRBV6-3 to TRBJ1-5; no reliable D call. The germline V and J ends were trimmed by 5 bases and 5 bases, with 13 bases remaining between them. The germline V gene has CDR1 MNHEY and CDR2 SVGEGT. This CDR3 is built from 14 residues. The CDR3 spells CASSKGSRDQPQHF. In DNA, the CDR3 is TGTGCCAGCAGTAAGGGCAGTAGGGATCAGCCCCAGCATTTT.

The chain joins TRBV24-1 to TRBJ1-2; D is unresolved. The V gene's germline CDR1 is KGHDR and CDR2 SFDVKD. The length of the CDR3 is 13 residues. V was pared by 4 bases and J by 8 bases, with 13 bases between. The CDR3 coding sequence is TGTGCCACCAGTGAATTTGATGGAATCGGCTACACCTTC. Translated: CATSEFDGIGYTF.

A note on this clonotype: One end of the junction does not line up with germline, which may come from a read error. V is TRBV7-2 and J is TRBJ1-5; D may be TRBD1 (5 bases). This CDR3 spans 15 amino acids. From germline, CDR1 is SGHTA and CDR2 FQGNSA. The CDR3 reads CASSYSLPGNHPQHF. The CDR3 DNA reads TGTGCCAGCAGCTATAGTCTTCCAGGGAATCATCCCCAGCATTTT.

The chain employs TRBV7-6 and TRBJ1-1, with 10 bases matching TRBD1. The CDR3 is made up of 16 amino acids. Germline values: CDR1 SGHVS, CDR2 FNYEAQ. The trim removed 5 bases at V and 2 bases at J, leaving 8 bases unmatched. CDR3 DNA: TGTGCCAGCAGCCTCAAGCGGACAGGGGGTAACACTGAAGCTTTCTTT. Its translation is CASSLKRTGGNTEAFF.

This clonotype was detected many times. The chain is built from TRBV7-8 and TRBJ1-1; perhaps TRBD1 as D (6 bases). The V end lost 3 bases, the J end lost 1 base, and 15 bases lay between the germline ends. The CDR3 is made up of 16 amino acids. CDR1 is SGHVS, CDR2 FQNEAQ, per germline. The CDR3 nucleotides are TGTGCCAGCAGCTTGGGATCGACAGGACAGAACACTGAAGCTTTCTTT. It is translated as CASSLGSTGQNTEAFF.

Ten or more counts support this clonotype. The V gene is TRBV19, the J gene TRBJ2-5; D possibly matches TRBD1 or TRBD2 (5 bases each). V was clipped by 4 bases and J by 5 bases, with 17 bases between them. From germline, CDR1 is LNHDA and CDR2 SQIVND (reference sequence). The CDR3 loop spans 15 amino acids. This CDR3 is CASSNGAGKQETQYF. CDR3 DNA: TGTGCCAGTAGTAACGGGGCTGGCAAACAGGAGACCCAGTACTTC.

V usage is TRBV20-1 and J usage is TRBJ2-3, with 9 bases identical to TRBD2. CDR3 size: 14 residues. CDR1 DFQATT and CDR2 SNEGSKA come from the germline V gene (reference sequence). The trim removed 1 base at V and 1 base at J, leaving 0 bases unmatched. As DNA, the CDR3 is TGCAGTGCTAGAGTAGCGGGGGGCACAGATACGCAGTATTTT. Translated: CSARVAGGTDTQYF.

The gene calls are TRBV19 and TRBJ1-6; no clear D. V was pared by 3 bases and J by 0 bases, with 9 bases between. The V gene's germline CDR1 is LNHDA and CDR2 SQIVND (reference sequence). This CDR3 is 16 amino acids long. CDR3 protein: CASSIRGSSYNSPLHF. The CDR3, as DNA: TGTGCCAGTAGTATCCGCGGTAGCTCCTATAATTCACCCCTCCACTTT. Together with reference TRBV19 and TRBJ1-6, the CDR3 gives the full variable domain: DGGITQSPKYLFRKEGQNVTLSCEQNLNHDAMYWYRQDPGQGLRLIYYSQIVNDFQKGDIAEGYSVSREKKESFPLTVTSAQKNPTAFYLCASSIRGSSYNSPLHFGNGTRLTVT.

This clonotype has ten or more counts. This chain connects TRBV5-1 to TRBJ2-2; the D gene is possibly TRBD2 (5 bases). Germline loops: CDR1 SGHRS, CDR2 YFSETQ. Trimming cost V 4 bases and J 4 bases, with 14 bases left between them. CDR3 length equals 15 residues. The CDR3 region is CASSPGMRVTGELFF. CDR3 nucleotide sequence: TGCGCCAGCAGCCCCGGGATGAGGGTCACCGGGGAGCTGTTTTTT.

This clonotype was counted at least ten times. This chain links TRBV5-5 with TRBJ1-5; D might be TRBD1 (5 bases). CDR3 length equals 14 residues. V lost 2 bases and J lost 5, with 11 bases in between. Germline CDR1 is SGHKS and CDR2 is YYEKEE (reference sequence). The CDR3, as DNA: TGTGCCAGCAGCTTCCGGGACTCTGATCAGCCCCAGCATTTT. It codes for CASSFRDSDQPQHF.

Ten or more counts support this clonotype. The J gene is TRBJ2-1, the V gene TRBV5-1, with 10 bases that match TRBD2. V lost 2 bases to trimming and J lost 5 bases; unmatched junction nucleotides: 4. The CDR3 contains 15 residues. CDR1 and CDR2 from the germline V gene are SGHRS and YFSETQ. The CDR3 protein is CASSLTSGIHNEQFF. The CDR3 DNA follows: TGCGCCAGCAGCTTAACTAGCGGGATTCACAATGAGCAGTTCTTC.

There are a few counts of this clonotype. The rearrangement joins TRBV19 to TRBJ2-1; the match to TRBD2 covers 8 bases. The CDR3 has 17 amino acids. Per the germline V gene, CDR1 is LNHDA and CDR2 is SQIVND (reference sequence). V lost 4 bases and J lost 0; bases outside the gene matches: 8. CDR3 loop: CASSNPFSGNSYNEQFF. DNA of the CDR3: TGTGCCAGTAGTAACCCTTTTAGCGGGAACTCCTACAATGAGCAGTTCTTC.

The sample holds many counts of this clonotype. The chain links TRBV25-1 to TRBJ2-7, with D possibly being TRBD2 (6 bases). Germline V gene sequence: CDR1 MGHDK, CDR2 SYGVNS. With 4 bases removed from V and 6 bases from J, the gap between germline ends came to 19 bases. The CDR3 runs to 15 residues. The CDR3 reads CASSGNVGRAGEQYF. The CDR3 nucleotides read TGTGCCAGCAGTGGTAATGTCGGGAGAGCAGGCGAGCAGTACTTC.

V usage is TRBV5-6 and J usage is TRBJ2-7, with 7 bases that match TRBD1. Germline trimming cut 1 base from V and 0 bases from J; bases unmatched to any gene: 4. The CDR3 runs 15 residues. Germline lookup yields CDR1 SGHDT and CDR2 YYEEEE. The CDR3 sequence is CASSLTRGSSYEQYF. The DNA for the CDR3 is TGTGCCAGCAGCTTGACCAGGGGGAGCTCCTACGAGCAGTACTTC.

J is TRBJ2-5 and V is TRBV7-2, with a tentative D call TRBD1 (5 bases). Germline V gene sequence: CDR1 SGHTA, CDR2 FQGNSA. The CDR3 consists of 13 residues. V was cut by 5 bases and J by 3 bases, with 10 bases left in between. CDR3 sequence (DNA): TGTGCCAGCAGCCAGACAGCTAAAGAGACCCAGTACTTC. Its translation is CASSQTAKETQYF.

This clonotype has just one count. The chain combines TRBV5-5 with TRBJ2-7; 8 bases are a match to TRBD2. CDR1 SGHKS and CDR2 YYEKEE come from the germline V gene (reference sequence). This CDR3 has 15 residues. The J segment lost 3 bases and the V segment lost 4 bases, leaving 9 bases of the junction unmatched. The CDR3 DNA follows: TGTGCCAGCAGCCCGGCAGCGGGAGCTGGCTACGAGCAGTACTTC. Its protein is CASSPAAGAGYEQYF. Variable domain in full (rest from reference TRBV5-5 and TRBJ2-7): DAGVTQSPTHLIKTRGQQVTLRCSPISGHKSVSWYQQVLGQGPQFIFQYYEKEERGRGNFPDRFSARQFPNYSSELNVNALLLGDSALYLCASSPAAGAGYEQYFGPGTRLTVT.

This clonotype was detected ten times or more. The chain employs TRBV7-9 and TRBJ2-1, with D hard to call. Germline V lookup: CDR1 SEHNR, CDR2 FQNEAQ (reference sequence). V was cut by 1 base and J by 5 bases, with 6 bases left in between. The CDR3 loop spans 13 amino acids. CDR3 bases: TGTGCCAGCAGCTTAGACCTCGACAATGAGCAGTTCTTC. It codes for CASSLDLDNEQFF.

This clonotype was detected many times. The chain has TRBV19 and TRBJ2-2; 13 bases are a match to TRBD2. V gave up 5 bases and J gave up 4 bases; unmatched junction bases: 10. The CDR3 is 18 residues long. CDR1 is LNHDA and CDR2 is SQIVND in the germline V gene (reference sequence). This CDR3 is CASSHPGLAGEGTGELFF. The CDR3 DNA is TGTGCCAGTAGTCACCCTGGACTAGCGGGAGAAGGCACCGGGGAGCTGTTTTTT.

In its sample, this clonotype was seen many times. The chain combines TRBV29-1 with TRBJ2-1; 11 nucleotides line up with TRBD1. With V trimmed by 6 bases and J by 5 bases, 12 bases remained unmatched. Germline V gene sequence: CDR1 SQVTM, CDR2 ANQGSEA. This CDR3 region has 16 residues. The CDR3 here is CSVWNTGTGGDNEQFF. The CDR3 bases are TGCAGCGTATGGAACACGGGGACAGGGGGGGACAATGAGCAGTTCTTC.

The chain couples TRBV9 to TRBJ1-2; TRBD1 might be the D (5 bases). This CDR3 region has 12 residues. V was pared by 3 bases and J by 5 bases, with 8 bases between. Germline values: CDR1 SGDLS, CDR2 YYNGEE. For the CDR3, the DNA is TGTGCCAGCAGCGGAGACAGTTATGGCTACACCTTC. Its protein product is CASSGDSYGYTF.

This clonotype was counted at least ten times. This chain joins TRBV30 and TRBJ2-7; 7 nucleotides align to TRBD1. With 2 bases clipped from V and 5 bases from J, the junction kept 6 bases outside the gene matches. The CDR3 has 13 amino acids. Germline V gene sequence: CDR1 GTSNPN, CDR2 SVGIG (reference sequence). Here the CDR3 DNA reads TGTGCCTGGAGTAAGGACAGGCGAAACGAGCAGTACTTC. It yields the protein CAWSKDRRNEQYF.

This sequence joins TRBV29-1 and TRBJ1-1; D might be TRBD1 (5 bases). Deletions cut 0 bases from V and 1 base from J, with 6 bases between. CDR1 and CDR2 (germline): SQVTM, ANQGSEA. The CDR3 contains 13 residues. The CDR3 region is CSVEETGNTEAFF. In nucleotides, the CDR3 is TGCAGCGTTGAAGAAACAGGGAACACTGAAGCTTTCTTT.

V and J are TRBV5-1 and TRBJ1-5, with 11 positions matching TRBD1. This CDR3 is 16 amino acids long. V lost 4 bases, J lost 6 bases, and 9 bases stayed unmatched. CDR1 and CDR2 (germline): SGHRS, YFSETQ. The CDR3 DNA reads TGCGCCAGCAGCGCCTCCGGGACAGGGGGTATTCAGCCCCAGCATTTT. Translating gives CASSASGTGGIQPQHF. Supplemented by reference TRBV5-1 and TRBJ1-5, the full variable domain reads KAGVTQTPRYLIKTRGQQVTLSCSPISGHRSVSWYQQTPGQGLQFLFEYFSETQRNKGNFPGRFSGRQFSNSRSEMNVSTLELGDSALYLCASSASGTGGIQPQHFGDGTRLSIL.

This clonotype was seen repeatedly, ten times or more. The chain links TRBV5-4 to TRBJ2-1; D uncertain. CDR1 SGHNT and CDR2 YYREEE come from the germline V gene (reference sequence). CDR3 size: 13 residues. Between the trimmed V and J ends, which lost 7 bases and 7 bases, there was a span of 15 bases. DNA for the CDR3: TGTGCCAGCTGGCCCTTGGGTCAAAATGAGCAGTTCTTC. This encodes CASWPLGQNEQFF.

The chain links TRBV9 to TRBJ2-7, with TRBD2 identical over 7 bases. The V segment lost 0 bases and the J segment 6 bases; nucleotides outside the gene matches: 6. The CDR3 is 14 amino acids. Looked up from germline, CDR1 is SGDLS and CDR2 is YYNGEE. As DNA, the CDR3 is TGTGCCAGCAGCGTAGGACCAGCGGGACCCGAGCAGTACTTC. Protein sequence: CASSVGPAGPEQYF.

This clonotype showed up many times. The rearrangement uses TRBV18 and TRBJ2-7; TRBD2 aligns across 12 bases. Germline V CDR1 and CDR2: KGHSH, LQKENI. V was clipped by 4 bases and J by 5 bases; unmatched bases: 6. The CDR3 is 15 amino acids. CDR3 protein: CASSHRTSGKDEQYF. In DNA form, the CDR3 reads TGTGCCAGCTCACACCGGACTAGCGGGAAGGACGAGCAGTACTTC.